This note documents a single T cell receptor (beta chain) sequence. Per the study methods: The assay estimated nucleated cells by amplifying reference gene primers. TCRdb keeps only in-frame clones here, not all; method: immunoSEQ multiplex PCR. The V and J calls and clone size were taken over from that table, and D and trimming were inferred from the DNA. Here the sample spans about 56,000 clones, roughly nine tenths being singletons. The data belong to a study of blood T cell repertoires in COVID-19. In the study overall: Donors in the United States, Italy and Spain gave samples during acute or convalescent COVID-19. PBMCs, B-cell-depleted T cells, or T cells provided the cDNA or gDNA that made up the material.

Trimming cost V 7 bases and J 9 bases; bases outside gene matches: 7. The CDR3 has 12 residues. Germline CDR1 and CDR2: MDHEN and SYDVKM. V is TRBV28 and J is TRBJ1-2, with 8 bases lining up with TRBD1. Material for sequencing was peripheral blood. The sequence was obtained from a woman aged 55-69 years with COVID-19, enrolled during active disease. CDR3 sequence reads: CASTLTGVSYTF. The CDR3 nucleotides read TGTGCCAGCACCTTGACAGGGGTAAGCTACACCTTC.